This paragraph reports one T cell receptor (beta chain). Its antigen has not been determined. Base quality data are lacking; no much larger clone is found one base away. Reading from cysteine to phenylalanine, the CDR3 counts 16 amino acids. Only CDR3 DNA is held: 48 bases, read in frame from base 1. The CDR1 and CDR2 encoded by the germline V gene are SNHLY and FYNNEI. The junction shows trimming of 7 bases on V and 0 bases on J, plus 17 bases between the germline ends. The sample comes from a study of early T cells in non-severe SARS-CoV-2 infection (dated by TCRdb to 2020 to 2023). For the study in its entirety: Because TCR sequencing relied on bulk RNA taken from unsorted whole blood, pairing of alpha and beta chains was not possible. What the research found in general, with its limitations: VDJdb matching was skewed toward anti-spike CD8 responses and likely underestimated virus-specific expansions, missing private and CD4 specificities.

The library was produced with 5' RACE. The instrument given in TCRdb is NextSeq 500. The TCR library protocol attached unique molecular identifiers to individual cDNA molecules to correct for sequencing error and PCR bias. Both TCR alpha and beta chains were sequenced, and tight co-correlation was observed between alpha and beta sequence abundances in each sample. The authors' analysis ran thus. Decombinator V4 was used to perform V gene, J gene and CDR3 annotation of TCR sequences. Expanded TCRs were defined as changing significantly between any two time points under a Poisson model with p below 0.0001. TCR abundances were normalised to the total number of TCRs sequenced per sample and expressed as counts per million. TRAV1-2 paired with TRAJ12, TRAJ20 or TRAJ33 defined MAIT TCRs, while TRAV10 paired with TRAJ18 defined iNKT TCRs. VDJdb, accessed 1 November 2021, was searched for CMV, EBV and SARS-CoV-2 annotated TCRs, with TCRs annotated for multiple antigens excluded. Starting from the raw public reads, TCRdb applied fastp trimming at Q25, assembled clones with MiXCR and retained in-frame beta chains. Every CDR3 protein is listed once, alongside the most common genes and DNA of its rows. TCRdb's processing, not the authors' own work, is the source of the V and J calls. The sample table shows about 77,000 distinct CDR3 sequences, and about a sixth are seen once. The ten largest make up 2.5% to 3% of the sample.

Set within a cohort of healthcare workers in London, UK, this nested case-control study involved weekly PCR testing of nasopharyngeal swabs along with blood sampling. Between 23 and 31 March 2020, the week of the UK lockdown, healthcare workers were enrolled and then followed up weekly for as long as 16 weeks. Sequencing was carried out using whole blood. The source is an adult who was a healthcare worker with PCR-confirmed SARS-CoV-2 infection or an uninfected control (not recorded which). Rearrangement joined TRBV2 to TRBJ2-3, with the D gene not clear enough to name. The DNA sequence is TGTGCCAGCAAGAGGCAGTCCCTGACTAGCACAGATACGCAGTATTTT. Translated, it gives CASKRQSLTSTDTQYF.